These 25 T cell receptor beta chains share one sample of origin, sequenced in a study of breast tumors, draining lymph nodes, adjacent tissues. One entry per CDR3 protein results from TCRdb running MiXCR on the multiplex PCR reads. The sample lists fewer than 150,000 distinct CDR3 sequences, about 20% occurring once. Breast cancer patients provided tissue from their axillary draining lymph nodes. The sequencing input was axillary lymph node tissue. These receptors came from a female donor with breast cancer. Some clones in this sample may be carry-over from other donors' samples.

For this clonotype: This may arise from a read error, as a much more abundant clone is one base away. DNA of the CDR3: TGTGCCACCAGCAGAGGACTAGCACAAGAGATCCAGTACTTC. Protein: CATSRGLAQEIQYF. The V call is TRBV15, the J call TRBJ2-5, with 7 bases aligning to TRBD2. Germline-derived CDR1 and CDR2 are LNHNV and YYDKDF (reference sequence). CDR3 length: 14 residues.

This clonotype was counted ten times or more. The V and J genes are TRBV5-6 and TRBJ2-5; tentative D call: TRBD1 (5 bases). The germline gives CDR1 SGHDT, CDR2 YYEEEE. CDR3 length: 16 residues. Trimming left V 4 bases short and J 7 bases short, with 23 bases between. CDR3 region: CASSLPSTAQSGTQYF. The CDR3 DNA follows: TGTGCCAGCAGCCTACCATCGACAGCCCAGAGTGGGACCCAGTACTTC.

As concerns this clonotype: This may arise from a read error, as a much more abundant clone is one base away. This chain connects TRBV20-1 to TRBJ1-5; no reliable D call. Germline CDR1 is DFQATT and CDR2 is SNEGSKA (reference sequence). Trimming shortened V by 1 base and J by 2 bases, and 18 bases separated the two germline ends. This CDR3 has 17 residues. Written as DNA, the CDR3 is TGCAGTGCTAGAGGTCGGATAAAAGGAACGGGCAATCAGCCCCAGCATTTT. Translated: CSARGRIKGTGNQPQHF.

This clonotype was observed at least ten times. The genes are TRBV5-8 and TRBJ2-5; D gene ambiguous. Germline values: CDR1 SGHTS, CDR2 YDEGEE. There are 14 residues in the CDR3. V lost 0 bases and J lost 2, with 8 bases in between. CDR3 nucleotide sequence: TGTGCCAGCAGCTTGGGTGGCCCTCAAGAGACCCAGTACTTC. This encodes CASSLGGPQETQYF.

This clonotype has a count of ten or more. The chain carries TRBV6-1 and TRBJ1-6; D is perhaps TRBD1 (5 bases). V lost 4 bases to trimming and J lost 10 bases, with 17 bases between them. The germline V gene encodes CDR1 MNHNS and CDR2 SASEGT. The CDR3 contains 15 residues. The CDR3 sequence: CASSVDAGDGSPLHF. The DNA of the CDR3 is TGTGCCAGCAGTGTTGATGCCGGGGACGGCTCACCCCTCCACTTT.

This clonotype was recorded many times. This sequence joins TRBV9 and TRBJ2-1; weak D call: TRBD2 (6 bases). The CDR3 covers 15 residues. The V gene lost 0 bases and the J gene lost 9 bases, with 16 bases spanning the gap. Germline assignment: CDR1 SGDLS and CDR2 YYNGEE. The CDR3 DNA follows: TGTGCCAGCAGCGTAGTGGCGGGGAGTGCTAGTGAGCAGTTCTTC. Translated: CASSVVAGSASEQFF.

Concerning this clonotype itself: A much bigger clone sits one base away, suggesting this may be a read error. This chain connects TRBV2 to TRBJ1-5; no clear D. V lost 4 bases, J lost 3 bases, and 7 bases lay in between. CDR1 SNHLY and CDR2 FYNNEI come from the germline V gene. There are 13 residues in the CDR3. This CDR3 is CASSGRNNQPQHF. In nucleotides, the CDR3 is TGTGCCAGCAGTGGCCGGAACAATCAGCCCCAGCATTTT.

The table lists this clonotype with many counts. The rearrangement uses TRBV29-1 and TRBJ1-2; D might be TRBD1 (5 bases). The length of the CDR3 is 13 residues. CDR1 is SQVTM, CDR2 ANQGSEA, per germline. V was cut by 7 bases and J by 3 bases, with 15 bases left in between. The CDR3, as DNA: TGCAGCGCTCCGGGGGGGGATCACTATGGCTACACCTTC. It specifies CSAPGGDHYGYTF.

This clonotype was counted many times. The V call is TRBV19, the J call TRBJ2-5; no reliable D call. CDR1 is LNHDA and CDR2 is SQIVND in the germline V gene (reference sequence). V was trimmed by 4 bases and J by 2 bases, leaving 5 bases between them. The CDR3 has 12 residues. The CDR3 region has the DNA TGTGCCAGTAGTACAGGACAAGAGACCCAGTACTTC. Protein sequence: CASSTGQETQYF.

The chain couples TRBV7-2 to TRBJ1-1; TRBD1 might be the D (5 bases). This CDR3 has 14 residues. Germline V gene sequence: CDR1 SGHTA, CDR2 FQGNSA. Trimming shortened V by 1 base and J by 6 bases, and 12 bases separated the two germline ends. CDR3 amino acids: CASSLVAGGAEAFF. As DNA, the CDR3 is TGTGCCAGCAGCTTAGTGGCGGGGGGAGCTGAAGCTTTCTTT.

This clonotype was seen many times. This chain joins TRBV2 and TRBJ2-1; D is perhaps TRBD1 (5 bases). Deletions cut 4 bases from V and 3 bases from J, with 7 bases between. The CDR3 is 13 amino acids. Germline CDR1 and CDR2: SNHLY and FYNNEI. CDR3 sequence reads: CASSGQFYNEQFF. CDR3 nucleotide sequence: TGTGCCAGCAGTGGACAGTTCTACAATGAGCAGTTCTTC.

In regard to this clonotype: This may arise from a read error, as a much more abundant clone is one base away. The chain is built from TRBV7-2 and TRBJ2-7; 8 nucleotides align to TRBD2. The V segment lost 2 bases and the J segment 5 bases; nucleotides outside the gene matches: 11. Germline loops: CDR1 SGHTA, CDR2 FQGNSA. This CDR3 comprises 16 residues. The CDR3 region has the DNA TGTACCAGCAGCTTACGGGACCCCGGGACTAGTGACGAGCAGTACTTC. Protein sequence: CTSSLRDPGTSDEQYF.

This clonotype has at least ten counts. The genes are TRBV20-1 and TRBJ2-1; 10 bases line up with TRBD1. Germline V gene sequence: CDR1 DFQATT, CDR2 SNEGSKA (reference sequence). The CDR3 is 15 residues long. Losses at the gene ends were 2 bases for V and 4 bases for J; bases not matched to a gene: 5. CDR3 region: CSARPGQGGYNEQFF. Written as DNA, the CDR3 is TGCAGTGCTAGACCCGGACAGGGGGGTTACAATGAGCAGTTCTTC.

This clonotype was detected a few times. The genes are TRBV5-6 and TRBJ2-2, with D perhaps assigned TRBD1 or TRBD2 (6 bases each). The germline gives CDR1 SGHDT, CDR2 YYEEEE. The CDR3 has 17 residues. Trimming shortened V by 2 bases and J by 5 bases, and 19 bases separated the two germline ends. This chain's CDR3 is CASSFPFGGRRTGELFF. The CDR3 nucleotides are TGTGCCAGCAGCTTCCCGTTCGGGGGCCGGAGGACCGGGGAGCTGTTTTTT.

V is TRBV9 and J is TRBJ2-6; no reliable D call. The ends were cut back, 0 bases at V and 0 bases at J, with 7 bases in the middle. The CDR3 totals 16 residues. CDR1 and CDR2 from the germline V gene are SGDLS and YYNGEE. This CDR3 reads CASSVGGGSGANVLTF. The DNA for the CDR3 is TGTGCCAGCAGCGTAGGTGGCGGCTCTGGGGCCAACGTCCTGACTTTC.

This clonotype has ten or more counts. The CDR3 coding sequence is TGCAGTGCCCCGACTAGCGCCTATACGCAGTATTTT. This encodes CSAPTSAYTQYF. J is TRBJ2-3 and V is TRBV20-1, with TRBD2 matching over 8 bases. CDR3 length: 12 residues. Per germline, CDR1 DFQATT and CDR2 SNEGSKA (reference sequence). Trimming removed 6 bases from V and 7 bases from J; junction bases left unmatched: 6.

In this sample, this clonotype turned up many times. V gene TRBV7-2 combines with J gene TRBJ1-2; D is ambiguous. This CDR3 is 14 amino acids long. The V gene's germline CDR1 is SGHTA and CDR2 FQGNSA. The V and J ends lost 0 bases and 10 bases respectively, with 15 bases between them. The CDR3 spells CASSLALGRDDYTF. DNA for the CDR3: TGTGCCAGCAGCTTAGCGCTGGGGAGGGATGACTACACCTTC.

This sequence joins TRBV10-3 and TRBJ2-1; 9 bases fit TRBD2. Trimming removed 0 bases from V and 12 bases from J; junction bases left unmatched: 12. CDR3 size: 16 residues. The germline V gene encodes CDR1 ENHRY and CDR2 SYGVKD. CDR3 in amino acids: CAISESYAGGRGGQFF. The CDR3 region has the DNA TGTGCCATCAGTGAGTCGTATGCGGGAGGGCGGGGAGGGCAGTTCTTC.

A note on this clonotype: A much larger clone is a single base away; this may be a read error. The conserved phenylalanine or tryptophan is not found at the CDR3 terminus, so this likely reflects a read error. The genes are TRBV27 and TRBJ2-7; 11 positions agree with TRBD2. V lost 1 base, J lost 5 bases, and 13 bases stayed unmatched. Germline CDR1 reads MNHEY; CDR2 reads SMNVEV (reference sequence). CDR3 size: 18 residues. CDR3 sequence reads: CASSLYPGTSGPGHEQYS. CDR3 DNA: TGTGCCAGCAGTTTATACCCCGGGACTAGCGGCCCGGGCCACGAGCAGTACTCC.

A word on this clonotype: A much bigger clone sits one base away, suggesting this may be a read error. V usage is TRBV10-1 and J usage is TRBJ2-5, with a tentative D call TRBD2 (5 bases). Trimming stripped 4 bases from V and 9 bases from J, with 15 bases between. This CDR3 is 13 amino acids long. Germline V CDR1 and CDR2: WNHNN, SYGVQD (reference sequence). CDR3 nucleotides: TGCGCCAGCAGTGGGAAGGAATTGGAGGCCCAGTACTTC. It codes for CASSGKELEAQYF.

Regarding this clonotype: This may come from a read error, since a much larger clone is one base off. This chain uses TRBV12-5 with TRBJ1-4; D gene unclear. V lost 3 bases, J lost 10 bases, and 6 bases lay in between. The CDR3 is 11 amino acids. Germline-derived CDR1 and CDR2 are LGHNT and FRNRAP. The CDR3 DNA reads TGTGCTAGTGGTTTTCGTGGAAAACTGTTTTTT. Translation: CASGFRGKLFF.

V gene TRBV24-1 combines with J gene TRBJ2-3; 16 bases match TRBD2. This CDR3 is built from 17 residues. With V trimmed by 10 bases and J by 0 bases, 6 bases remained unmatched. Germline-derived CDR1 and CDR2 are KGHDR and SFDVKD. CDR3 bases: TGTGCCACGGGACTAGCGGGAGGGCCGACGAGCACAGATACGCAGTATTTT. The encoded protein is CATGLAGGPTSTDTQYF.

This clonotype was counted ten times or more. The chain has TRBV18 and TRBJ2-7, with TRBD2 as a possible D gene (5 bases). Germline values: CDR1 KGHSH, CDR2 LQKENI. This CDR3 comprises 16 residues. V lost 3 bases and J lost 0, with 15 bases in between. The CDR3: CASSPLSGLASYEQYF. The CDR3 nucleotides are TGTGCCAGCTCACCCCTATCTGGACTGGCCTCCTACGAGCAGTACTTC.

The sample holds many counts of this clonotype. The chain combines TRBV20-1 with TRBJ2-2, with 7 positions matching TRBD1. There are 16 residues in the CDR3. The V segment lost 1 base and the J segment 0 bases; nucleotides outside the gene matches: 5. Germline-derived CDR1 and CDR2 are DFQATT and SNEGSKA (reference sequence). Here the CDR3 reads CSARAGTAANTGELFF. The CDR3 bases are TGCAGTGCTAGAGCCGGGACAGCGGCGAACACCGGGGAGCTGTTTTTT.

The chain joins TRBV4-2 to TRBJ1-2; no definite D call. Per germline, CDR1 LGHNA and CDR2 YNFKEQ. The CDR3 spans 17 residues. Trimming took 4 bases from V and 4 from J, leaving 22 bases between them. CDR3: CASSPTHGGQQLYGYTF. The DNA for the CDR3 is TGTGCCAGCAGCCCAACACATGGAGGGCAGCAACTCTATGGCTACACCTTC.